This T cell receptor beta chain was observed in a study of shared clonotypes between healthy human individuals. Overall study findings and caveats: The study found lower generation probabilities in non-shared clonotypes than in those shared by all four donors. Exclusively blood specimens were collected; tissue repertoires likely differ. Larger estimated richness was generally recorded for naive subsets relative to memory subsets. Incomplete sequencing of sorted subsets was indicated by rarefaction despite large depth.

As concerns this clone: Its antigen is not identified.

Generated by immunoSEQ multiplex PCR, the TCRdb table keeps only in-frame clones and is missing some. Here the sample spans about 1.5 million clones, 98% being singletons. V lost 5 bases, J lost 4 bases, and 9 bases stayed unmatched. The V gene's germline CDR1 is SEHNR and CDR2 FQNEAQ (reference sequence). This CDR3 has 16 residues. The chain links TRBV7-9 to TRBJ1-4; 8 positions agree with TRBD1. The specimen was naive CD4+ T cells sorted from blood. The subset was: CD45RA+ positively selected. The sequence came from a young man in good health. CDR3 residues: CASSGDRGAGNEKLFF. Here the CDR3 DNA reads TGTGCCAGCAGCGGAGACAGGGGCGCGGGTAATGAAAAACTGTTTTTT.